This T cell receptor (beta chain) emerged from a study of T cells in Graves' hyperthyroidism and ophthalmopathy. Study-wide points: Model predictions of ophthalmopathy came a median approximately 6.2 months before onset.

The CDR3 regions of TCR beta were amplified from RNA transcripts. HTBI primers were the set used in a first-round RT-PCR of the TCR CDR3. TCRdb re-derived calls from the multiplex PCR reads in MiXCR, one entry per CDR3 protein. The sample lists roughly 640,000 distinct CDR3 sequences, 15% to 20% seen once, with less than 3.5% in the top ten. The diagnostic basis comprised clinical symptoms, serum thyroxine and TRAb, thyroid ultrasound and orbital computed tomography. This clonotype has at least ten counts. What it recognizes is unknown. V dropped 3 bases and J dropped 0; count of bases not matched to a gene: 8. The CDR3 length is 17 residues. Per the germline V gene, CDR1 is KGHSH and CDR2 is LQKENI.

Specimen: blood. The sequence was obtained from a woman in her 40s with Graves' ophthalmopathy. This chain joins TRBV18 and TRBJ1-2, with TRBD1 identical over 9 bases. CDR3 bases: TGTGCCAGCTCACCTCGCCGGGACAGGGAAGCTAACTATGGCTACACCTTC. It yields the protein CASSPRRDREANYGYTF.